These 10 T cell receptor beta chains originate from one sample sequenced in a study of regulatory T cells in long-lasting Graves disease. Investigators prepared the TCR beta libraries by applying iRepertoire HTBI primers and Arm-PCR of CDR3 regions. TCRdb passed the multiplex PCR reads through MiXCR, listing each CDR3 protein once. In the table there are a few hundred thousand distinct CDR3 sequences, 16% of which are singletons. Described time point: newly diagnosed GD, antithyroid drugs for less than 3 months. Extracted RNA from PBMCs served as the source of the TCR library. The same sample was also used in a study of T cells in Graves' hyperthyroidism and ophthalmopathy.

The sequencing used peripheral blood mononuclear cells (PBMCs), collected at new diagnosis, from a patient treated with antithyroid drugs. These TCRs come from a man aged 35 to 55 with Graves disease.

This clonotype has at least ten counts. Written as DNA, the CDR3 is TGTGCCAGCAGCTTGGACCTAACCAATCAAGAGACCCAGTACTTC. It translates to CASSLDLTNQETQYF. J is TRBJ2-5 and V is TRBV5-4; D is ambiguous. V was clipped by 0 bases and J by 2 bases, with 11 bases between them. Germline loops: CDR1 SGHNT, CDR2 YYREEE (reference sequence). The CDR3 spans 15 residues. The whole variable domain, filled in from reference TRBV5-4 and TRBJ2-5, reads ETGVTQSPTHLIKTRGQQVTLRCSSQSGHNTVSWYQQALGQGPQFIFQYYREEENGRGNFPPRFSGLQFPNYSSELNVNALELDDSALYLCASSLDLTNQETQYFGPGTRLLVL.

V usage is TRBV19 and J usage is TRBJ1-5; 7 bases align to TRBD1. With 7 bases clipped from V and 2 bases from J, the junction kept 5 bases outside the gene matches. Per germline, CDR1 LNHDA and CDR2 SQIVND (reference sequence). This CDR3 contains 14 residues. The CDR3 spells CASTQGTGNQPQHF. The CDR3, as DNA: TGTGCCAGTACACAGGGGACGGGCAATCAGCCCCAGCATTTT.

This clonotype has a handful of counts. A far larger clone is only one base removed, so a read error is likely. The V call is TRBV5-8, the J call TRBJ2-7; perhaps TRBD2 as D (5 bases). The V end lost 5 bases, the J end lost 2 bases, and 14 bases lay between the germline ends. CDR3 length: 14 residues. Looked up from germline, CDR1 is SGHTS and CDR2 is YDEGEE. The CDR3 sequence: CASSFAGFPYEQYF. For the CDR3, the DNA is TGTGCCAGCAGTTTTGCGGGTTTTCCCTACGAGCAGTACTTC.

The rearrangement joins TRBV20-1 to TRBJ2-1, with TRBD1 as a possible D gene (5 bases). The CDR3 is 16 residues long. CDR1 is DFQATT, CDR2 SNEGSKA, per germline (reference sequence). V gave up 5 bases and J gave up 6 bases, with 23 bases separating them. As DNA, the CDR3 is TGCAGTGCTCCAGACCTCTGGATAGGGGTGGGCAATGAGCAGTTCTTC. This translates into CSAPDLWIGVGNEQFF.

The rearrangement uses TRBV20-1 and TRBJ2-2, with D possibly matching TRBD2 (5 bases). CDR1 DFQATT and CDR2 SNEGSKA come from the germline V gene (reference sequence). V was shortened by 2 bases and J by 0 bases, with 7 bases between the two germline ends. The CDR3 spans 14 residues. CDR3 region: CSARTGTNTGELFF. The CDR3 DNA is TGCAGTGCTAGAACCGGGACGAACACCGGGGAGCTGTTTTTT.

This clonotype occurred many times. The chain uses TRBV7-8 and TRBJ2-5; D remains unclear. CDR1 and CDR2 (germline): SGHVS, FQNEAQ. The V gene lost 1 base and the J gene lost 1 base, with 13 bases spanning the gap. The CDR3 has 16 residues. This chain's CDR3 is CASSLGAAPSQETQYF. The CDR3 nucleotides read TGTGCCAGCAGCTTAGGGGCAGCACCATCCCAAGAGACCCAGTACTTC.

This clonotype was seen at least ten times. Compared with germline, one end of the junction differs, possibly owing to a read error. The chain joins TRBV5-1 to TRBJ2-5, with TRBD2 identical over 9 bases. Germline lookup yields CDR1 SGHRS and CDR2 YFSETQ. The length of the CDR3 is 15 residues. In DNA, the CDR3 is TGTGCCAGCAGCTTAGTGAGCGGGGGGCAAGAGACCCAGTACTTC. Translating gives CASSLVSGGQETQYF.

The table lists this clonotype with many counts. This sequence joins TRBV2 and TRBJ1-6; no clear D. Germline V gene lookup returns CDR1 SNHLY and CDR2 FYNNEI. This CDR3 comprises 13 residues. Deletions cut 1 base from V and 10 bases from J, with 8 bases between. In nucleotides, the CDR3 is TGTGCCAGCAGTGAAGAAGGGCACTCACCCCTCCACTTT. It codes for CASSEEGHSPLHF.

J is TRBJ1-4 and V is TRBV9; perhaps TRBD1 as D (6 bases). Trimming cost V 3 bases and J 8 bases, with 20 bases left between them. Germline V gene lookup returns CDR1 SGDLS and CDR2 YYNGEE. The CDR3 is 16 amino acids. CDR3 bases: TGTGCCAGCAGCGCGAAGTCCCAGGGGATTGAAGAAAAACTGTTTTTT. Translation: CASSAKSQGIEEKLFF.

Many counts were recorded for this clonotype. The rearrangement links TRBV28 to TRBJ2-5, with a tentative D call TRBD1 (5 bases). CDR1 and CDR2 from the germline V gene are MDHEN and SYDVKM. The CDR3 is 13 amino acids. V shed 7 bases and J shed 1 base, with 10 bases lying between them. The CDR3: CASKSGPQETQYF. The CDR3 nucleotides read TGTGCCAGCAAGTCAGGGCCCCAAGAGACCCAGTACTTC.